The 18 T cell receptor beta chains below come from one sample, sequenced in a study of blood T cell repertoires in COVID-19. Produced via immunoSEQ multiplex PCR; TCRdb's table is partial and in-frame only. Of around 300,000 clones listed, roughly 87% are singletons. The specimen was peripheral blood. These receptors were obtained from a human donor in a cohort sampled during active COVID-19.

The rearrangement joins TRBV19 to TRBJ2-5, with 14 bases aligning to TRBD2. Germline V CDR1 and CDR2: LNHDA, SQIVND (reference sequence). The CDR3 runs to 18 residues. The V gene end was trimmed by 2 bases and the J gene end by 5 bases; junction bases not matched to a gene: 10. CDR3 sequence: CASSIRLAGGSVRETQYF. DNA for the CDR3: TGTGCCAGTAGTATACGACTAGCGGGAGGGTCGGTTCGGGAGACCCAGTACTTC.

The gene calls are TRBV5-1 and TRBJ2-1; 11 positions match TRBD2. CDR1 and CDR2 (germline): SGHRS, YFSETQ. After removal of 1 base from V and 5 bases from J, the junction contained 5 bases not matched to a gene. CDR3 length equals 16 residues. The CDR3 protein is CASSLIVTSGNNEQFF. The CDR3 coding sequence is TGCGCCAGCAGCTTGATCGTGACTAGCGGGAACAATGAGCAGTTCTTC.

The rearrangement joins TRBV28 to TRBJ2-5; 9 nucleotides line up with TRBD2. Germline lookup yields CDR1 MDHEN and CDR2 SYDVKM. V gave up 10 bases and J gave up 3 bases; unmatched junction bases: 6. This CDR3 spans 13 amino acids. The CDR3 nucleotides read TGTGCCATCTCAGCGGGAGGCGAAGAGACCCAGTACTTC. Encoded protein: CAISAGGEETQYF.

The J gene is TRBJ2-7, the V gene TRBV19; 7 bases line up with TRBD2. Germline loops: CDR1 LNHDA, CDR2 SQIVND (reference sequence). After removal of 3 bases from V and 4 bases from J, the junction contained 12 bases not matched to a gene. The CDR3 covers 16 residues. The CDR3 coding sequence is TGTGCCAGTAGTATCGCACCGCAAGCGGGATTATACGAGCAGTACTTC. It translates to CASSIAPQAGLYEQYF.

The rearrangement links TRBV6-6 to TRBJ1-1; a weak D match, TRBD1 (5 bases). The CDR3 runs 14 residues. The germline V and J ends were trimmed by 6 bases and 5 bases, with 16 bases remaining between them. The germline CDR1 and CDR2 sequences are MNHNY and SVGAGI (reference sequence). For the CDR3, the DNA is TGTGCCAGCAGATTGGACACCCGAAGGACTGAAGCTTTCTTT. Translated: CASRLDTRRTEAFF.

The V and J genes are TRBV5-1 and TRBJ2-1, with a possible D match to TRBD1 (5 bases). CDR3 length: 13 amino acids. The ends were cut back, 0 bases at V and 5 bases at J, with 6 bases in the middle. The germline V gene has CDR1 SGHRS and CDR2 YFSETQ. CDR3 region: CASSLDRNNEQFF. The CDR3, as DNA: TGCGCCAGCAGCTTGGACAGGAACAATGAGCAGTTCTTC.

The chain carries TRBV29-1 and TRBJ2-2; D might be TRBD1 (6 bases). The germline V and J ends were trimmed by 4 bases and 3 bases, with 21 bases remaining between them. Germline loops: CDR1 SQVTM, CDR2 ANQGSEA. The CDR3 length is 17 residues. CDR3 in amino acids: CSVVGGGQPPDTGELFF. CDR3 bases: TGCAGCGTTGTCGGAGGCGGACAGCCGCCTGACACCGGGGAGCTGTTTTTT.

This clone came up once. The V and J genes are TRBV5-5 and TRBJ2-5; no clear D. From germline, CDR1 is SGHKS and CDR2 YYEKEE (reference sequence). V shed 4 bases and J shed 2 bases, with 9 bases lying between them. This CDR3 comprises 13 residues. The CDR3 loop is CASSLSLQETQYF. The DNA for the CDR3 is TGTGCCAGCAGCCTTAGCTTACAAGAGACCCAGTACTTC.

The V and J genes are TRBV5-1 and TRBJ2-1, with 8 nucleotides matching TRBD1. This CDR3 region has 11 residues. Germline V CDR1 and CDR2: SGHRS, YFSETQ. Trimming removed 7 bases from V and 13 bases from J; junction bases left unmatched: 7. CDR3 region: CASALTGVQFF. Written as DNA, the CDR3 is TGCGCCAGCGCGTTGACAGGGGTCCAGTTCTTC.

The chain recombines TRBV5-1 with TRBJ2-2, with TRBD2 matching over 12 bases. V lost 5 bases to trimming and J lost 4 bases; unmatched junction nucleotides: 0. Per the germline V gene, CDR1 is SGHRS and CDR2 is YFSETQ. CDR3 size: 14 residues. The CDR3 region has the DNA TGCGCCAGCAGACTAGCGGGAGGCACCGGGGAGCTGTTTTTT. It is translated as CASRLAGGTGELFF.

The chain employs TRBV3-1 (or the pseudogene TRBV3-2) and TRBJ2-3; 7 bases agree with TRBD2. CDR3 length equals 15 residues. Germline V gene lookup returns CDR1 LGHDT and CDR2 YNNKEL (reference sequence). V shed 7 bases and J 1 base; nucleotides not matched to a gene: 8. The CDR3 loop is CASTGLRGGTDTQYF. The CDR3 DNA sequence: TGTGCCAGCACAGGATTACGGGGGGGCACAGATACGCAGTATTTT.

This chain links TRBV19 with TRBJ2-1; 8 bases fit TRBD2. V dropped 6 bases and J dropped 7; count of bases not matched to a gene: 11. Germline assignment: CDR1 LNHDA and CDR2 SQIVND (reference sequence). This CDR3 is 15 amino acids long. The CDR3, as DNA: TGTGCCAGTAGATCCCCAAGCGGGAGAGGAAATGAGCAGTTCTTC. It codes for CASRSPSGRGNEQFF.

The chain employs TRBV4-2 and TRBJ2-7; 7 bases are shared with TRBD2. The length of the CDR3 is 17 residues. CDR1 is LGHNA and CDR2 is YNFKEQ in the germline V gene. V lost 3 bases, J lost 2 bases, and 13 bases stayed unmatched. The chain's CDR3 is CASSHSTRASGTYEQYF. The CDR3 region has the DNA TGTGCCAGCAGCCATTCAACGCGGGCTAGCGGTACCTACGAGCAGTACTTC.

This chain joins TRBV28 and TRBJ2-5; the match to TRBD2 covers 9 bases. The CDR3 spans 16 residues. Germline lookup yields CDR1 MDHEN and CDR2 SYDVKM. The junction had 10 bases not matched to a gene; V was cut back by 7 bases and J by 1 base. The CDR3 sequence is CASNLSGAGGQETQYF. The CDR3, as DNA: TGTGCCAGCAACCTAAGTGGAGCGGGAGGCCAAGAGACCCAGTACTTC.

The chain has TRBV5-1 and TRBJ2-5; D unresolved. V lost 2 bases and J 2 bases, leaving 13 bases between the germline ends. This CDR3 contains 15 residues. The germline V gene has CDR1 SGHRS and CDR2 YFSETQ. The CDR3 spells CASSFVADLQETQYF. DNA for the CDR3: TGCGCCAGCAGCTTTGTGGCGGATCTTCAAGAGACCCAGTACTTC.

This chain links TRBV27 with TRBJ2-1, with D possibly matching TRBD2 (5 bases). Trimming stripped 7 bases from V and 7 bases from J, with 23 bases between. Germline CDR1 and CDR2: MNHEY and SMNVEV (reference sequence). CDR3 length equals 16 residues. The CDR3 region has the DNA TGTGCCAGCACCTCATCTTCTAGATTGGGCGGGAATGAGCAGTTCTTC. Its translation: CASTSSSRLGGNEQFF.

The chain uses TRBV5-1 and TRBJ1-2, with TRBD1 matching 7 bases. The CDR3 is 14 amino acids. Trimming cost V 4 bases and J 5 bases; bases outside gene matches: 8. CDR1 is SGHRS, CDR2 YFSETQ, per germline. Here the CDR3 reads CASSPQDRVYGYTF. CDR3 nucleotides: TGCGCCAGCAGCCCACAAGACAGGGTATATGGCTACACCTTC.

This clone appeared once. V gene TRBV7-9 combines with J gene TRBJ2-1; 7 nucleotides align to TRBD2. Germline V CDR1 and CDR2: SEHNR, FQNEAQ (reference sequence). This CDR3 has 14 amino acids. V trimming: 4 bases; J trimming: 6 bases; junction bases outside the gene matches: 6. CDR3 sequence (DNA): TGTGCCAGCAGCTCAACGGGAGGTCCCAATGAGCAGTTCTTC. It yields the protein CASSSTGGPNEQFF.